The present TCR beta chain was sequenced within a study of shared clonotypes between healthy human individuals. Background on the study: Donors were a couple of women and a few men aged 18 to 49.

At a deep level, the assay was run. The authors split each subset's genomic DNA evenly across several immunoSEQ plates. Here immunoSEQ multiplex PCR was the method, and the copy in TCRdb shows in-frame clones only, minus some. The table lists around 450,000 clones, roughly 77% of them singletons, with around 14% in the top ten. The CDR3 is 17 residues long. Germline V lookup: CDR1 GTSNPN, CDR2 SVGIG (reference sequence). The V and J ends lost 3 bases and 0 bases, in that order; junction bases with no gene match: 8. This clone was counted once. Sequenced material: PBMCs. The sequence was collected from a woman between 35 and 50 years old in good health. Some clones in this sample may be carry-over from other donors' samples. V is TRBV30 and J is TRBJ1-1; 12 nucleotides align to TRBD1. The CDR3 sequence: CAWSSGQGARVNTEAFF. The DNA for the CDR3 is TGTGCCTGGAGCTCGGGACAGGGGGCACGGGTGAACACTGAAGCTTTCTTT.